This T cell receptor beta chain appears in the sequencing data of a study of regulatory T cells in long-lasting Graves disease listed by TCRdb under 2021. Regarding the complete study: In the newly diagnosed Graves' disease group, patients had been taking antithyroid drugs for less than 3 months. This study used TCR sequencing and RNA sequencing of peripheral blood to compare persistent Graves' disease patients against newly diagnosed Graves' disease patients. The study took place in China and was registered as a clinical trial. TCR sequencing covered around 13 persistent and 20 or so newly diagnosed Graves' disease patients, 33 samples in total. The paper as a whole reports these results and caveats: Only the TCR beta chain was sequenced and analyzed. Compared with newly diagnosed patients, persistent Graves' disease patients had lower TCR Shannon entropy and fewer highly expanded clones, which suggests clonal expansion. More public clonotypes were shared among persistent patients (fewer than 3,000) than among newly diagnosed patients (over 900). TRBV28, TRBJ1-2 and TRBJ2-5 were preferentially used in persistent disease, while TRBV20-1 and TRBJ2-1 were favored in newly diagnosed disease. The study examined only peripheral blood because the primary lesion, thyroid tissue, could not be accessed. The small sample size was acknowledged by the authors as a limitation that may reduce accuracy.

The time point label on this specimen signifies: newly diagnosed GD, antithyroid drugs for less than 3 months. RNA was extracted from PBMCs in TRIzol for both TCR sequencing and RNA sequencing. The diagnosis of Graves' disease was made according to American Thyroid Association guidelines. Recruitment of patients was carried out at an endocrinology department in Xi'an, China. Each patient gave approximately 10 milliliters of peripheral blood, collected in an EDTA anticoagulant tube. Ficoll Paque Plus density gradient separation was used to isolate PBMCs, and no further T cell sorting was performed. An Agilent 2100 Bioanalyzer and agarose gel were used to assess RNA quality, and a NanoDrop 2000 was used to measure RNA concentration. The junction shows trimming of 4 bases on V and 10 bases on J, and the gene matches do not reach 14 bases of it. CDR1 is given as SGHNT and CDR2 as YENEEA, both from the germline V gene. The CDR3 runs 16 residues from the cysteine to the phenylalanine. Only CDR3 DNA remains: 48 bases, in frame from the first base.

The library relied on multiplex PCR. The listed sequencing device is Illumina HiSeq 4000. To build TCR beta libraries, CDR3 regions were amplified by Arm-PCR using iRepertoire HTBI primers. Before sequencing, the PCR products went through gel purification. Per the authors' processing: Gene usage analysis of CDR3 amino acid clonotypes used the 55 to 65 TRBV and some 15 TRBJ segments found across samples. COPE and FqMerger were used to merge filtered high-quality paired reads into contigs. BLAST was used to align contigs to the IMGT TRBV, TRBD and TRBJ reference genes, and CDR3 was defined following IMGT. Any clonotype with a frequency above 0.1% was counted as a highly expanded clone. Shannon entropy served as the measure of repertoire diversity, while the Gini coefficient captured V-J evenness. Clonotypes shared by more than one individual were considered public. TCRdb applied fastp at Q25 and MiXCR to the public reads, then kept only in-frame beta chains. Rows merge per CDR3 protein into single entries with the most common DNA and genes. TCRdb's processing, not the authors', yielded these V and J calls. The sample yields roughly 400,000 distinct CDR3 sequences; about 15% were counted once. The ten largest clones capture about 7.8% of the sample.

This clonotype was observed at least ten times. Its recognized antigen is unknown. Nothing much larger sits one base from this clone, and base qualities are not available. A further study also used this sample, focusing on T cells in Graves' hyperthyroidism and ophthalmopathy. The second publication reports: Stable Graves' hyperthyroidism was defined as the absence of progression to ophthalmopathy over 18 months of follow-up. Hyperthyroidism patients were aged 18 to 65 years and newly diagnosed, with disease duration of less than 2 months. The study excluded patients with uncontrolled infections, other autoimmune diseases, pregnancy or lactation. Diagnoses relied on clinical symptoms, serum thyroxine and TRAb, thyroid ultrasound and orbital computed tomography. The first round of RT-PCR for the TCR CDR3 was performed with the HTBI primer set and the Qiagen OneStep RT-PCR kit. Most expanded thyroid clonotypes (frequency above 0.001) were also detected in blood, a finding suggesting that blood repertoires may reflect thyroid immune responses. Ophthalmopathy was separated from stable hyperthyroidism by a 13 V-J signature model, with 85% to 90% sensitivity and about 81% specificity obtained in cross-validation and 80%/75% obtained in testing. In validation, the model predicted progression to ophthalmopathy a median of roughly 6.5 months before onset, with approximately 68% sensitivity and around 76% specificity. To identify TCR V-J signatures that set the groups apart, the researchers used a discovery cohort of 90 to 100 patients, made up of 43 with Graves' ophthalmopathy and about 59 with stable Graves' hyperthyroidism. An independent validation cohort of some 18 hyperthyroidism patients and about 16 patients who later progressed to ophthalmopathy tested prospective prediction of ophthalmopathy. The 100 discovery patients were divided at random into training and test sets in a 7:3 ratio. Thyroid tissue and blood T-cell repertoires from over 5 Graves' hyperthyroidism patients were also compared in the study. Once sampling was done, hyperthyroidism patients were given methimazole at a starting dose of 30 mg daily, whereas ophthalmopathy patients were given high-dose intravenous methylprednisolone. A second multiplex PCR round built the libraries, followed by size selection and purification. The libraries were sequenced on an Illumina HiSeq2000 using paired-end 100 bp reads. SOAPnuke was used to process the raw data, removing reads that contained adapters or uncalled bases, had a mean Phred below 15, or lacked an exact match to the constant primer or identifier. COPE v1.2.5 was used to merge high-quality paired reads, and clonotypes were defined as unique nucleotide sequences. MiTCR v1.1 was used to align the clonotypes against IMGT TRBV, TRBD and TRBJ reference segments. Only V-J combinations with frequency above 0.0001, covering 99% to 99.2% of repertoires, were analysed. The TCS score was defined as F50 (clonal expansion) divided by E x V (chaos), with BLOSUM62-based TCRdist calculated between CDR3 peptides within each V-J. Welch's t-statistics and random forest reduced around 520 V-J features to 10 to 15, which were used in a naive Bayes classifier (R e1071). Sample size was not statistically predetermined, and investigators were not blinded to group allocation. The paper describes TCR Vbeta CDR3 sequencing of some 130 peripheral blood samples, made up of 43 ophthalmopathy patients, around 78 hyperthyroidism patients and 17 progressor patients.

The sequenced sample was peripheral blood mononuclear cells (PBMCs), obtained at new diagnosis, from a patient treated with antithyroid drugs. The chain links TRBV11-3 with TRBJ2-1; 9 central nucleotides agree with TRBD2. The source is a woman aged 40 to 50 with Graves disease. Donor details come from another sample of the same person, matched by shared clones. Read as DNA, the sequence is TGTGCCAGCAGCTCAGGGGGTAGCGGGGGAGGATGGGAGCAGTTCTTC. Its product reads: CASSSGGSGGGWEQFF.